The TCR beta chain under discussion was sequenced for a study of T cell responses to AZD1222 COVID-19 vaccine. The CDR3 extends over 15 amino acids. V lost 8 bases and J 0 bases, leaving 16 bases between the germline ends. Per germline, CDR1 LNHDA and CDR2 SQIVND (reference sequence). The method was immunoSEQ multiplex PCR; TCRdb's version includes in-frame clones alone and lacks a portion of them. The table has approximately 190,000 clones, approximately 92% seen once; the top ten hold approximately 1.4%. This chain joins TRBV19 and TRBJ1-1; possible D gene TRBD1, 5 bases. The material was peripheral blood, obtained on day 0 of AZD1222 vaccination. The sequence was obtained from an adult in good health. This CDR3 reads CASGEWGRLNTEAFF. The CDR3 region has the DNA TGTGCCAGTGGGGAGTGGGGCAGATTGAACACTGAAGCTTTCTTT. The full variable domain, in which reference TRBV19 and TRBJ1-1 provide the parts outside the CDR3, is DGGITQSPKYLFRKEGQNVTLSCEQNLNHDAMYWYRQDPGQGLRLIYYSQIVNDFQKGDIAEGYSVSREKKESFPLTVTSAQKNPTAFYLCASGEWGRLNTEAFFGQGTRLTVV.